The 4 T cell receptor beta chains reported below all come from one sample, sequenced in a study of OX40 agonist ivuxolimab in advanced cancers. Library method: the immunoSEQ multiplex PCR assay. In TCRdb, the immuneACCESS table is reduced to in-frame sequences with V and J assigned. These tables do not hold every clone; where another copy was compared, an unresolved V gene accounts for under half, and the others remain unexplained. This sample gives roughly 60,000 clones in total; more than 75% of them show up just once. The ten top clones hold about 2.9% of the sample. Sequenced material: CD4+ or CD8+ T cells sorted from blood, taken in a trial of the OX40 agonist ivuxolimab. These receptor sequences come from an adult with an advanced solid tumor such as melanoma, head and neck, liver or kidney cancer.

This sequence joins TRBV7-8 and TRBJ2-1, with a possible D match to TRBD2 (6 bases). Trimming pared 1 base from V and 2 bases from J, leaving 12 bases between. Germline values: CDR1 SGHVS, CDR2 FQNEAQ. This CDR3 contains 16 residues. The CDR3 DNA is TGTGCCAGCAGCTTAGTTGGGACGGGGGCCTACAATGAGCAGTTCTTC. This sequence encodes CASSLVGTGAYNEQFF.

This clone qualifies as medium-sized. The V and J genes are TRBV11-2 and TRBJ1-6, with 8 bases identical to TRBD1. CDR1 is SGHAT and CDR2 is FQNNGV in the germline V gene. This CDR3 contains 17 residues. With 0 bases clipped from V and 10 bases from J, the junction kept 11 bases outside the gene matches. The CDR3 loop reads CASSLESAGGYRSPLHF. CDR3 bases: TGTGCCAGCAGCTTAGAGTCGGCAGGGGGCTACCGGTCACCCCTCCACTTT. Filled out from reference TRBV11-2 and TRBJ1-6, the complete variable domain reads EAGVAQSPRYKIIEKRQSVAFWCNPISGHATLYWYQQILGQGPKLLIQFQNNGVVDDSQLPKDRFSAERLKGVDSTLKIQPAKLEDSAVYLCASSLESAGGYRSPLHFGNGTRLTVT.

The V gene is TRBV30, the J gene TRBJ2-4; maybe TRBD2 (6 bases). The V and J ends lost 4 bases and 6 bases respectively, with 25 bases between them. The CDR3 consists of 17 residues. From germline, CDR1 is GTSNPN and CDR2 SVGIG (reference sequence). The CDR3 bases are TGTGCCTGGACCCCCCTGGCGGGGCCAGTTTTTGGAAACATTCAGTACTTC. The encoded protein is CAWTPLAGPVFGNIQYF.

As DNA, the CDR3 is TGTGCCAGCAGCTTCAACAGGGTCAATAATGAAAAACTGTTTTTT. It codes for CASSFNRVNNEKLFF. V gene TRBV7-2 combines with J gene TRBJ1-4, with D possibly matching TRBD1 (6 bases). V dropped 3 bases and J dropped 4 bases, with 12 bases sitting between them. The CDR3 covers 15 residues. Germline V gene data show CDR1 as SGHTA and CDR2 as FQGNSA.